This T cell receptor (beta chain) is from a study of cytomegalovirus exposure and HLA in healthy donors. Study-level results: It emerged from a later analysis that several of the most significant clusters appeared to be linked to common viral pathogens.

With respect to this clone: Its cognate antigen is unknown.

For the donor in question, CMV serostatus went unrecorded. Vbeta (60) and Jbeta (13) primers were used in the PCR. Profiling relied on immunoSEQ multiplex PCR, and the TCRdb table lists in-frame clones only, not all of them. The data show some 70,000 clones, 81% seen once. V shed 3 bases and J 1 base; nucleotides not matched to a gene: 1. Germline V lookup: CDR1 LNHDA, CDR2 SQIVND (reference sequence). The CDR3 totals 14 residues. Sequencing was performed on PBMCs. This receptor was taken from a human donor in good health. This chain uses TRBV19 with TRBJ2-3, with 7 bases aligning to TRBD2. For the CDR3, the DNA is TGTGCCAGTAGTATTGGGGGGGGCACAGATACGCAGTATTTT. Translating it yields CASSIGGGTDTQYF.